Listed here are 5 T cell receptor beta chains from one sample, sequenced in a study of cytomegalovirus exposure and HLA in healthy donors. In the PCR, 60 Vbeta and 13 Jbeta primers were used. Some clones are missing from TCRdb's copy, which holds only in-frame ones; the method was immunoSEQ multiplex PCR. Of 150,000 to 200,000 clones detected, roughly 79% appear once; the ten largest clones hold less than 1.2%. The sample taken for sequencing was PBMCs. The origin of the receptors is a middle-aged woman in good health and CMV-seronegative.

This clone has more than one count but fewer than ten. The chain combines TRBV27 with TRBJ1-5, with 8 bases that match TRBD1. The length of the CDR3 is 15 residues. The V and J ends lost 3 bases and 7 bases, in that order; junction bases with no gene match: 8. Germline loops: CDR1 MNHEY, CDR2 SMNVEV (reference sequence). Here the CDR3 reads CASSLTGVTGQPQHF. In nucleotides, the CDR3 is TGTGCCAGCAGTTTGACAGGGGTTACGGGCCAGCCCCAGCATTTT.

V gene TRBV30 combines with J gene TRBJ2-3; D unclear. CDR3 size: 15 residues. Looked up from germline, CDR1 is GTSNPN and CDR2 is SVGIG (reference sequence). Between the trimmed V and J ends, which lost 4 bases and 2 bases, there was a span of 16 bases. In DNA form, the CDR3 reads TGTGCCTGGACCCCGACGGCGGCCCTCACAGATACGCAGTATTTT. This codes for CAWTPTAALTDTQYF.

The sample holds one count of this clone. The rearrangement joins TRBV4-1 to TRBJ2-1; TRBD1 might be the D (6 bases). CDR3 length: 12 residues. Per germline, CDR1 MGHRA and CDR2 YSYEKL. V lost 0 bases and J lost 9, with 6 bases in between. CDR3 DNA sequence: TGCGCCAGCAGCCAAGAAGGGGGTGAGCAGTTCTTC. It is translated as CASSQEGGEQFF.

The chain is built from TRBV6-1 and TRBJ2-4, with D perhaps matching TRBD2 (5 bases). Germline CDR1 MNHNS, CDR2 SASEGT. The CDR3 is 12 amino acids. V gave up 2 bases and J gave up 7 bases, with 6 bases separating them. CDR3 region: CASSETGNIQYF. The DNA of the CDR3 is TGTGCCAGCAGTGAAACGGGGAACATTCAGTACTTC.

The gene calls are TRBV5-4 and TRBJ1-4; TRBD1 aligns across 8 bases. Germline-derived CDR1 and CDR2 are SGHNT and YYREEE (reference sequence). V lost 3 bases, J lost 6 bases, and 4 bases stayed unmatched. The CDR3 is made up of 14 amino acids. The CDR3 DNA follows: TGTGCCAGCAGCTACGACAGGGGCGATGAAAAACTGTTTTTT. Translation: CASSYDRGDEKLFF.